The present T cell receptor beta chain was sequenced within a study of cytomegalovirus exposure and HLA in healthy donors. The PCR contained 60 Vbeta and 13 Jbeta primers. Data came from immunoSEQ multiplex PCR; TCRdb stores just in-frame clones and leaves some out. The sample yields approximately 160,000 clones, 70% to 85% seen once. Between the trimmed V and J ends, which lost 0 bases and 6 bases, there was a span of 15 bases. This CDR3 is built from 15 residues. Germline CDR1 SEHNR, CDR2 FQNEAQ (reference sequence). Input material: PBMCs. This clonotype was obtained from a woman aged 25 to 45 in good health and CMV-seronegative. The chain has TRBV7-9 and TRBJ2-7; maybe TRBD2 (6 bases). The CDR3 spells CASSLAREKGIEQYF. The CDR3 nucleotides are TGTGCCAGCAGCTTAGCACGGGAGAAAGGGATCGAGCAGTACTTC.